A selection of T cell receptor beta chains follows, all from one sample in a study of regulatory T cells in long-lasting Graves disease. Via MiXCR, TCRdb re-called the multiplex PCR reads, giving one row per CDR3 protein. Found here are approximately 300,000 distinct CDR3 sequences, more than 15% of them singletons; the top ten hold roughly 40%. Source: peripheral blood mononuclear cells (PBMCs), taken at new diagnosis, from a patient treated with antithyroid drugs. These receptor sequences come from a female donor with Graves disease. Each CDR3 is given with its conserved first and last residue. A D gene is named only where the DNA matches it firmly. The size of a clone is reported for some rows only, either as once, few or many, or as a class for expanded clones.

clone_size j_call v_call d_call cdr3_aa cdr3_nt
many TRBJ2-1 TRBV20-1 . CSARDRYGPYNEQFF TGCAGTGCTAGAGACCGTTATGGCCCCTACAATGAGCAGTTCTTC
many TRBJ2-2 TRBV10-3 TRBD2 CATGTSGTQGSTGELFF TGTGCCACCGGGACTAGCGGGACTCAGGGAAGTACCGGGGAGCTGTTTTTT
. TRBJ1-2 TRBV6-2/TRBV6-3 . CASINPLANYGYTF TGTGCCAGCATCAATCCGCTAGCTAACTATGGCTACACCTTC
many TRBJ2-7 TRBV20-1 TRBD2 CSARGVSGRVNEQYF TGCAGTGCTAGAGGAGTCAGCGGGAGGGTTAACGAGCAGTACTTC
. TRBJ2-1 TRBV11-2 . CASSLGRGRIEQFF TGTGCCAGCAGCTTAGGTCGAGGCAGGATTGAGCAGTTCTTC
many TRBJ2-7 TRBV9 . CASQPSDSYEQYF TGTGCCAGCCAACCTAGCGATTCCTACGAGCAGTACTTC
many TRBJ2-1 TRBV6-2/TRBV6-3 TRBD2 CASRRPSGGFNEQFF TGTGCCAGCAGAAGACCTAGCGGTGGGTTCAATGAGCAGTTCTTC
many TRBJ2-3 TRBV4-1 . CASSQGFVGTDTQYF TGCGCCAGCAGCCAAGGATTTGTGGGGACAGATACGCAGTATTTT
many TRBJ1-6 TRBV6-5 TRBD1 CASSYSDRSDSPLHF TGTGCCAGCAGTTACTCGGACAGGTCGGATTCACCCCTCCACTTT
few TRBJ2-7 TRBV14 . CASRETQGFGYEQYF TGTGCCAGCAGGGAGACACAGGGTTTCGGCTACGAGCAGTACTTC
few TRBJ1-5 TRBV18 . CASSAGAGGSNQPQHF TGTGCCAGCTCGGCTGGGGCAGGCGGTAGCAATCAGCCCCAGCATTTT
many TRBJ2-3 TRBV13 TRBD2 CASSLHGGLAGGPRSTDTQYF TGTGCCAGCAGCTTACACGGGGGACTAGCGGGAGGGCCGCGTAGCACAGATACGCAGTATTTT
. TRBJ2-2 TRBV20-1 . CSAGGTSTGELFF TGCAGTGCTGGAGGGACCTCTACCGGGGAGCTGTTTTTT
few TRBJ1-2 TRBV13 . CASSFPGEEGYTF TGTGCCAGCAGCTTCCCGGGGGAGGAAGGCTACACCTTC
many TRBJ2-1 TRBV2 . CASSGSGGGPHEQFF TGTGCCAGCAGTGGTAGCGGCGGAGGGCCGCATGAGCAGTTCTTC
. TRBJ1-5 TRBV28 . CASSPRGGGSNQPQHF TGTGCCAGCAGTCCGAGGGGTGGGGGCAGCAATCAGCCCCAGCATTTT
. TRBJ2-1 TRBV9 TRBD2 CASSPRAGGRLSSEQFF TGTGCCAGCAGCCCCCGGGCGGGGGGGCGCCTGAGTAGTGAGCAGTTCTTC
many TRBJ2-1 TRBV14 TRBD2 CASSHHRGVRRGEQFF TGTGCCAGCAGCCACCACCGGGGGGTCCGGCGGGGGGAGCAGTTCTTC
many TRBJ2-7 TRBV27 TRBD2 CASSFGLAGLSEQYF TGTGCCAGCAGTTTCGGTCTAGCGGGACTTAGTGAGCAGTACTTC
many TRBJ1-1 TRBV29-1 . CSVDNRMGTEAFF TGCAGCGTTGATAACAGGATGGGCACTGAAGCTTTCTTT
. TRBJ2-5 TRBV11-2 TRBD2 CASSLGRTSGRVGEAQYF TGTGCCAGCAGCTTAGGGCGGACTAGCGGGAGAGTTGGAGAGGCGCAGTACTTC
many TRBJ1-1 TRBV5-1 . CASRSPPPANTEAFF TGCGCCAGCAGATCCCCCCCCCCGGCGAACACTGAAGCTTTCTTT
. TRBJ2-1 TRBV15 . CATSRDANNEQFF TGTGCCACCAGCAGAGACGCGAACAATGAGCAGTTCTTC
many TRBJ2-3 TRBV28 TRBD2 CASSPHGSSGRSSTDTQYF TGTGCCAGCAGTCCCCACGGCTCTAGCGGGAGGTCATCCACAGATACGCAGTATTTT